This T cell receptor (beta chain) is from a study of OX40 agonist ivuxolimab in advanced cancers. V lost 0 bases to trimming and J lost 10 bases, with 5 bases between them. The CDR3 spans 12 residues. Per germline, CDR1 SGDLS and CDR2 YYNGEE. The method was immunoSEQ multiplex PCR; TCRdb's version includes in-frame clones alone and lacks a portion of them. Of 55,000 to 60,000 clones listed, 75% to 85% are singletons. This clonotype was sampled from an adult with an advanced solid tumor such as melanoma, head and neck, liver or kidney cancer. The input for sequencing was CD4+ or CD8+ T cells sorted from blood, taken in a trial of the OX40 agonist ivuxolimab. The chain combines TRBV9 with TRBJ1-6, with D unresolved. The CDR3 DNA reads as TGTGCCAGCAGCGTAGTAGGCTCACCCCTCCACTTT. It specifies CASSVVGSPLHF.